One sample yielded the 21 T cell receptor beta chains listed below, sequenced in a study of blood T cell repertoires in COVID-19 (dated by TCRdb to the early 2020s). Receptor amplification or capture employed the immunoSEQ multiplex PCR assay. The clones in this table, taken by TCRdb from immuneACCESS, are in-frame only. Not every clone is retained; where verified, under half of the shortfall comes from an unresolved V gene, and the cause of the rest is unknown. Within this sample are 170,000 or so clones, with 84% of them counted one time only. Roughly 14% of the sample is taken by the ten largest. Sequences were obtained from peripheral blood. Receptors originate from a man younger than 35 with active or convalescent COVID-19.

The chain couples TRBV7-2 to TRBJ2-1, with D possibly being TRBD2 (5 bases). From germline, CDR1 is SGHTA and CDR2 FQGNSA. The V and J ends lost 5 bases and 6 bases respectively, with 17 bases between them. The CDR3 is 15 residues long. CDR3 residues: CASSLSGQPANEQFF. The CDR3 region has the DNA TGTGCCAGCAGCCTGAGCGGTCAACCAGCCAATGAGCAGTTCTTC.

This rearrangement joins TRBV10-3 to TRBJ2-7; tentatively, D is TRBD2 (5 bases). The CDR3 has 13 residues. Trimming cost V 3 bases and J 2 bases, with 8 bases left between them. Germline lookup yields CDR1 ENHRY and CDR2 SYGVKD. CDR3 sequence (DNA): TGTGCCATCAGTGATGGACTCGCCTACGAGCAGTACTTC. It specifies CAISDGLAYEQYF.

V gene TRBV4-1 combines with J gene TRBJ1-3; D is unclear. V lost 2 bases and J 4 bases, leaving 15 bases between the germline ends. This CDR3 region has 16 residues. The germline CDR1 and CDR2 sequences are MGHRA and YSYEKL. The chain's CDR3 is CASSQYRRADGNTIYF. The DNA of the CDR3 is TGCGCCAGCAGCCAATATAGGCGAGCGGACGGAAACACCATATATTTT.

This chain uses TRBV9 with TRBJ1-4; D is ambiguous. Germline-derived CDR1 and CDR2 are SGDLS and YYNGEE. Deletions cut 0 bases from V and 4 bases from J, with 13 bases between. The CDR3 has 16 residues. The CDR3 protein is CASSVDAGGGNEKLFF. The CDR3 region has the DNA TGTGCCAGCAGCGTAGATGCGGGCGGCGGTAATGAAAAACTGTTTTTT.

The chain employs TRBV10-2 and TRBJ1-2, with 9 bases identical to TRBD1. CDR3 length equals 13 residues. V shed 6 bases and J 2 bases; nucleotides not matched to a gene: 1. Germline V CDR1 and CDR2: WSHSY, SAAADI. CDR3 bases: TGCGCCAGCAGGGGGACAGGGAACTATGGCTACACCTTC. It is translated as CASRGTGNYGYTF.

The chain joins TRBV5-1 to TRBJ1-1; D is uncertain. The V gene's germline CDR1 is SGHRS and CDR2 YFSETQ. The CDR3 runs to 18 residues. The ends were cut back, 1 base at V and 3 bases at J, with 22 bases in the middle. CDR3 protein: CASSLRWRTYTTDTEAFF. The CDR3 nucleotides read TGCGCCAGCAGCTTGAGGTGGAGAACATATACGACGGACACTGAAGCTTTCTTT.

A remark on this clone: Within the sample, other DNA sequences also encode this same CDR3. The chain joins TRBV9 to TRBJ2-7; 10 nucleotides line up with TRBD1. CDR3 length: 16 residues. With V trimmed by 2 bases and J by 2 bases, 7 bases remained unmatched. Per the germline V gene, CDR1 is SGDLS and CDR2 is YYNGEE. CDR3 region: CASSVGPGQGTYEQYF. CDR3 bases: TGTGCCAGCAGCGTCGGACCGGGACAGGGGACCTACGAGCAGTACTTC.

The chain has TRBV9 and TRBJ2-7; 10 bases agree with TRBD1. With 4 bases clipped from V and 3 bases from J, the junction kept 7 bases outside the gene matches. This CDR3 has 15 amino acids. Germline loops: CDR1 SGDLS, CDR2 YYNGEE. This chain's CDR3 is CASSISGTGVYEQYF. The CDR3 nucleotides are TGTGCCAGCAGCATCTCCGGGACAGGGGTCTACGAGCAGTACTTC.

V is TRBV2 and J is TRBJ1-1; D ambiguous. Trimming left V 4 bases short and J 1 base short, with 16 bases between. The germline gives CDR1 SNHLY, CDR2 FYNNEI. The CDR3 is made up of 16 amino acids. Here the CDR3 reads CASSGRSLTANTEAFF. CDR3 DNA sequence: TGTGCCAGCAGTGGACGATCGCTTACAGCGAACACTGAAGCTTTCTTT.

This chain links TRBV19 with TRBJ2-3; 7 nucleotides line up with TRBD2. The junction had 15 bases not matched to a gene; V was cut back by 5 bases and J by 4 bases. The CDR3 loop spans 17 amino acids. Germline CDR1 is LNHDA and CDR2 is SQIVND (reference sequence). The CDR3 region is CASSVWEGSLESDTQYF. DNA of the CDR3: TGTGCCAGTAGTGTGTGGGAGGGCAGTCTTGAGTCAGATACGCAGTATTTT.

The V call is TRBV4-2, the J call TRBJ2-7; 8 bases are a match to TRBD1. The germline V gene has CDR1 LGHNA and CDR2 YNFKEQ. The CDR3 length is 15 residues. V lost 0 bases and J lost 1; bases outside the gene matches: 2. The CDR3 DNA is TGTGCCAGCAGCCAAGAGAGGACAGGGTCCTACGAGCAGTACTTC. Encoded protein: CASSQERTGSYEQYF.

This clone came up a few times. J is TRBJ1-6 and V is TRBV6-5; D call uncertain. The CDR3 runs 13 residues. Germline CDR1 MNHEY, CDR2 SVGAGI. Trimming took 7 bases from V and 5 from J, leaving 9 bases between them. DNA of the CDR3: TGTGCCAGCACCTCGCAGAATAATTCACCCCTCCACTTT. The encoded protein is CASTSQNNSPLHF.

The rearrangement joins TRBV4-2 to TRBJ2-3; the match to TRBD2 covers 10 bases. Trimming took 1 base from V and 3 from J; bases not matched to a gene: 7. Germline V gives CDR1 LGHNA, CDR2 YNFKEQ. The CDR3 spans 17 residues. The CDR3 coding sequence is TGTGCCAGCAGCCAAGCAAGCGGGGGGGCCGGGACAGATACGCAGTATTTT. Encoded protein: CASSQASGGAGTDTQYF.

Worth noting for this clone: An end of the junction does not agree with germline; a read error may underlie this. The chain is built from TRBV6-5 and TRBJ2-3, with 8 bases that match TRBD2. Germline lookup yields CDR1 MNHEY and CDR2 SVGAGI. The CDR3 contains 15 residues. CDR3 coding DNA: TGTGCCAGCAATTACGCGGGGGGAAGCACAGATACGCAGTATTTT. Its translation: CASNYAGGSTDTQYF.

The DNA of the CDR3 is TGTGCCAGTAGTATGGTAACAGGGGGCAATCAGCCCCAGCATTTT. Translated: CASSMVTGGNQPQHF. The chain employs TRBV19 and TRBJ1-5; TRBD1 agrees at 7 bases. V shed 3 bases, J shed 2 bases, and the junction held 4 bases outside the gene matches. CDR3 length: 15 residues. CDR1 is LNHDA and CDR2 is SQIVND in the germline V gene (reference sequence).

The V and J genes are TRBV3-1 (or the pseudogene TRBV3-2) and TRBJ1-6; perhaps TRBD1 as D (6 bases). Trimming removed 1 base from V and 7 bases from J, with 14 bases in between. CDR3 length equals 16 residues. From germline, CDR1 is LGHDT and CDR2 YNNKEL (reference sequence). CDR3 sequence: CASSQGAGAQNSPLHF. CDR3 nucleotides: TGTGCCAGCAGCCAAGGGGCGGGGGCCCAAAATTCACCCCTCCACTTT.

This clone occurred a few times. The rearrangement uses TRBV6-5 and TRBJ1-3; TRBD1 might be the D (6 bases). Looked up from germline, CDR1 is MNHEY and CDR2 is SVGAGI. The V and J ends lost 6 bases and 4 bases respectively, with 13 bases between them. The CDR3 spans 14 residues. As DNA, the CDR3 is TGTGCCAGCAGGGCGGGAGGACAGGGAAACACCATATATTTT. It codes for CASRAGGQGNTIYF.

V is TRBV27 and J is TRBJ2-3; maybe TRBD2 (5 bases). The CDR3 has 17 residues. Germline V gene sequence: CDR1 MNHEY, CDR2 SMNVEV (reference sequence). Trimming took off 10 bases at V and 0 bases at J, with 23 bases between the two ends. The CDR3 nucleotides are TGTGCCACCTCGTACGGGTACGACGGGATTAGCACAGATACGCAGTATTTT. This encodes CATSYGYDGISTDTQYF.

The V gene is TRBV5-6, the J gene TRBJ2-7, with TRBD2 as a possible D gene (6 bases). CDR3 length: 14 amino acids. Germline V CDR1 and CDR2: SGHDT, YYEEEE. With 4 bases removed from V and 4 bases from J, the gap between germline ends came to 15 bases. The CDR3 region is CASSPQEGAYEQYF. As DNA, the CDR3 is TGTGCCAGCAGCCCTCAGGAGGGCGCGTACGAGCAGTACTTC.

The V call is TRBV4-3, the J call TRBJ2-1, with TRBD2 as a possible D gene (5 bases). Trimming left V 2 bases short and J 7 bases short, with 12 bases between. The CDR3 has 14 residues. CDR1 and CDR2 (germline): LGHNA, YSLEER. The CDR3, as DNA: TGCGCCAGCAGCCAATCTTCTCGGGGAAATGAGCAGTTCTTC. Amino acids: CASSQSSRGNEQFF.

This chain links TRBV5-1 with TRBJ2-1; 7 bases are shared with TRBD1. CDR3 length equals 15 residues. Germline V gene sequence: CDR1 SGHRS, CDR2 YFSETQ. The V and J ends lost 1 base and 7 bases, in that order; junction bases with no gene match: 8. CDR3 protein: CASSLLGQQLNEQFF. The CDR3 nucleotides read TGCGCCAGCAGCTTGCTGGGACAGCAACTAAATGAGCAGTTCTTC.